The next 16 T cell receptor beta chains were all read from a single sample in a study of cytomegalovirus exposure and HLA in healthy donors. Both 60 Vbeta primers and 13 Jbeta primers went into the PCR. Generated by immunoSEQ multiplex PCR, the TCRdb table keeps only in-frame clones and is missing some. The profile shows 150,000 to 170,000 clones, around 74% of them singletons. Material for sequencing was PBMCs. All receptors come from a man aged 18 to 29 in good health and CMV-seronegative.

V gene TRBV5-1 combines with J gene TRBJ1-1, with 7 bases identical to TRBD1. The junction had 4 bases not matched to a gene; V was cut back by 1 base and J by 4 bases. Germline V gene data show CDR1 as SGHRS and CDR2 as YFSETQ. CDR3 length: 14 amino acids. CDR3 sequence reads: CASSLTGAITEAFF. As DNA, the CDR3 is TGCGCCAGCAGCTTGACAGGGGCCATCACTGAAGCTTTCTTT. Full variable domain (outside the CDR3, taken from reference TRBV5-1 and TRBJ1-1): KAGVTQTPRYLIKTRGQQVTLSCSPISGHRSVSWYQQTPGQGLQFLFEYFSETQRNKGNFPGRFSGRQFSNSRSEMNVSTLELGDSALYLCASSLTGAITEAFFGQGTRLTVV.

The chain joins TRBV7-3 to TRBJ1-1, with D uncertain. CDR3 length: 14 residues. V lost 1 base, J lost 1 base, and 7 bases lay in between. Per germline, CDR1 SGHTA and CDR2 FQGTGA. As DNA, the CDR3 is TGTGCCAGCAGCTTAATAGGAGGGAACACTGAAGCTTTCTTT. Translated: CASSLIGGNTEAFF. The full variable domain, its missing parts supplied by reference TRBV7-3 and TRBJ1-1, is GAGVSQTPSNKVTEKGKYVELRCDPISGHTALYWYRQSLGQGPEFLIYFQGTGAADDSGLPNDRFFAVRPEGSVSTLKIQRTERGDSAVYLCASSLIGGNTEAFFGQGTRLTVV.

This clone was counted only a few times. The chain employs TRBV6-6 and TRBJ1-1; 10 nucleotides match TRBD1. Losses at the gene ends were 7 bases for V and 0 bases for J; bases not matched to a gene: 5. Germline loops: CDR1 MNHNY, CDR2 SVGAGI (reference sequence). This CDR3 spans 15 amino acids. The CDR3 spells CASIRDRGVNTEAFF. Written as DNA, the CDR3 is TGTGCCAGCATTAGGGACAGGGGCGTGAACACTGAAGCTTTCTTT.

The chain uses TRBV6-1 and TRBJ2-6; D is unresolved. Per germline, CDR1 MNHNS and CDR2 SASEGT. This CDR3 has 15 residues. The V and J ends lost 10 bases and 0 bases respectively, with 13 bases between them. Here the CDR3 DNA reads TGTGCCACCAACCCGACACTCTCTGGGGCCAACGTCCTGACTTTC. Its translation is CATNPTLSGANVLTF.

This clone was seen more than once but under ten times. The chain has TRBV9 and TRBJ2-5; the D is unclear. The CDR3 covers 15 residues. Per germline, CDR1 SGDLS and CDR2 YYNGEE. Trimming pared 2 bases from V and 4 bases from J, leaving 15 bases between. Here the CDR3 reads CASSVESSLRETQYF. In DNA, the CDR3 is TGTGCCAGCAGCGTGGAGTCGAGTTTGAGAGAGACCCAGTACTTC.

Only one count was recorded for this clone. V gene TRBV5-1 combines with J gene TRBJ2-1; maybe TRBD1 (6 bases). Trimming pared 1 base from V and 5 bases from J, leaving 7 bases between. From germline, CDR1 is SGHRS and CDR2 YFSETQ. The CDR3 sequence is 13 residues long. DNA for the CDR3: TGCGCCAGCAGCTTGCCAGGGGACAATGAGCAGTTCTTC. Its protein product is CASSLPGDNEQFF.

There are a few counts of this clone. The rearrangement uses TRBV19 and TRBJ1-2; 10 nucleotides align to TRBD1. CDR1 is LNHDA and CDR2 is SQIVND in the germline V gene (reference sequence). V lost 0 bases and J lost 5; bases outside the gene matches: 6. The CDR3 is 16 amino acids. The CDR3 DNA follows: TGTGCCAGTAGTATAGAGGGGACAGGGGCGGCATATGGCTACACCTTC. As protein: CASSIEGTGAAYGYTF.

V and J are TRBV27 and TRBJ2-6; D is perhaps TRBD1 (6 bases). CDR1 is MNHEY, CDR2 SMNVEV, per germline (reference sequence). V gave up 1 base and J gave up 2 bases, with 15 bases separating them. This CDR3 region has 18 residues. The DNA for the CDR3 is TGTGCCAGCAGTTTATTGGGGGCGCGACCCGCTGGGGCCAACGTCCTGACTTTC. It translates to CASSLLGARPAGANVLTF.

CDR3 loop: CASSRPGTSGEETQYF. As DNA, the CDR3 is TGTGCCAGCAGCAGACCCGGGACTAGCGGGGAAGAGACCCAGTACTTC. The chain has TRBV5-4 and TRBJ2-5, with 13 positions matching TRBD2. Germline loops: CDR1 SGHNT, CDR2 YYREEE (reference sequence). V trimming: 4 bases; J trimming: 3 bases; junction bases outside the gene matches: 6. CDR3 size: 16 residues.

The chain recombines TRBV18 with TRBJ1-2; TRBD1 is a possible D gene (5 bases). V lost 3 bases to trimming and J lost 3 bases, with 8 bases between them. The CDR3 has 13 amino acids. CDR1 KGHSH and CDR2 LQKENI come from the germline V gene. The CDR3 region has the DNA TGTGCCAGCTCACCGACAGAGCACTATGGCTACACCTTC. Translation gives CASSPTEHYGYTF.

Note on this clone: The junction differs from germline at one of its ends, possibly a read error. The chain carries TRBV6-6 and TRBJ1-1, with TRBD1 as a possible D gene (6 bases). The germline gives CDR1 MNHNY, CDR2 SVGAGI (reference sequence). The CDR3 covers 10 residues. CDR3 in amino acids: CASRDTEAFF. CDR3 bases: TGTGCCTCAAGGGACACAGAAGCTTTCTTT.

In DNA, the CDR3 is TGTGCCAGTAGTATAGCGGGGGGGCTCCCAGACAATGAGCAGTTCTTC. Encoded protein: CASSIAGGLPDNEQFF. The chain combines TRBV19 with TRBJ2-1; 8 bases agree with TRBD2. CDR1 is LNHDA and CDR2 is SQIVND in the germline V gene (reference sequence). The CDR3 is made up of 16 amino acids. V was pared by 1 base and J by 5 bases, with 7 bases of the junction left unmatched.

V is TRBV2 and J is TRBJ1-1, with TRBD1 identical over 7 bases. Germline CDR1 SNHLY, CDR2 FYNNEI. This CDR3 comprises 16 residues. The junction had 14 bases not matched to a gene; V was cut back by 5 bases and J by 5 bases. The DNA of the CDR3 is TGTGCCAGCAGTTATAGGGGGCCCTGGGTTATGACTGAAGCTTTCTTT. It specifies CASSYRGPWVMTEAFF. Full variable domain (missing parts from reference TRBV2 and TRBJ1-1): EPEVTQTPSHQVTQMGQEVILRCVPISNHLYFYWYRQILGQKVEFLVSFYNNEISEKSEIFDDQFSVERPDGSNFTLKIRSTKLEDSAMYFCASSYRGPWVMTEAFFGQGTRLTVV.

The CDR3 sequence is CASSTMNTEAFF. The CDR3 region has the DNA TGTGCCAGCAGTACTATGAACACTGAAGCTTTCTTT. V gene TRBV6-5 combines with J gene TRBJ1-1, with no clear D. There are 12 residues in the CDR3. The V and J ends lost 5 bases and 0 bases respectively, with 4 bases between them. Germline values: CDR1 MNHEY, CDR2 SVGAGI.

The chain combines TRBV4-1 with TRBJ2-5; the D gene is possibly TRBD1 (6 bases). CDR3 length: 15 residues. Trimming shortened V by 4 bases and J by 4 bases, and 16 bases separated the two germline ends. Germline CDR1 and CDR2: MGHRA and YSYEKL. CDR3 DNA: TGCGCCAGCAGCCTAGAACCCGGCAGGGGAGAGACCCAGTACTTC. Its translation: CASSLEPGRGETQYF.

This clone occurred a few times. The DNA of the CDR3 is TGTGCCAGCAGCAACCACAGAAACATAAACACTGAAGCTTTCTTT. It encodes CASSNHRNINTEAFF. The chain links TRBV7-2 to TRBJ1-1; D ambiguous. Germline lookup yields CDR1 SGHTA and CDR2 FQGNSA. V was shortened by 5 bases and J by 2 bases, with 15 bases between the two germline ends. The CDR3 has 15 residues.